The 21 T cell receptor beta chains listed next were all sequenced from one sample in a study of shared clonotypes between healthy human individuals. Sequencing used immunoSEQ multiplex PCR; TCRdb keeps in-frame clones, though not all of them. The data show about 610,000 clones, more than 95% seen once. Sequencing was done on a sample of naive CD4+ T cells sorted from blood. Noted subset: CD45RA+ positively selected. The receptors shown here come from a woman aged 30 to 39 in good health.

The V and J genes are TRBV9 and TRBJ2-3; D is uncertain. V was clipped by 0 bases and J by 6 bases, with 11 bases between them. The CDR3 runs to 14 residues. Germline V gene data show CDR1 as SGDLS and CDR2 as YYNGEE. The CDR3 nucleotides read TGTGCCAGCAGCGTAGGGACCCAGACTGATACGCAGTATTTT. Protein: CASSVGTQTDTQYF.

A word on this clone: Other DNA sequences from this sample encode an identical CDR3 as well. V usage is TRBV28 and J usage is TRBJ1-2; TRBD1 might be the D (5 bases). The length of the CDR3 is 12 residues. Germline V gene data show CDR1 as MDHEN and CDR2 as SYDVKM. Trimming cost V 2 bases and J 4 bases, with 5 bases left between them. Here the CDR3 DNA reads TGTGCCAGCAGTTTAGGGGCCTATGGCTACACCTTC. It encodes CASSLGAYGYTF.

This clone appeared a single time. The CDR3 bases are TGCGCCAGCAGCCAATTGAGAACCATCTACAATGAGCAGTTCTTC. Amino acids: CASSQLRTIYNEQFF. The J gene is TRBJ2-1, the V gene TRBV4-1; D is uncertain. From germline, CDR1 is MGHRA and CDR2 YSYEKL. The V end lost 2 bases, the J end lost 3 bases, and 11 bases lay between the germline ends. The CDR3 length is 15 residues.

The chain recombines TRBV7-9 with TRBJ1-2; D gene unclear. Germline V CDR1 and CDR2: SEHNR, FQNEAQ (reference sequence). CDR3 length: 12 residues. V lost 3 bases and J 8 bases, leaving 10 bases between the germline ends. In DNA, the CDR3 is TGTGCCAGCAGCTTTTCTATGGGCGGCTACACCTTC. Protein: CASSFSMGGYTF.

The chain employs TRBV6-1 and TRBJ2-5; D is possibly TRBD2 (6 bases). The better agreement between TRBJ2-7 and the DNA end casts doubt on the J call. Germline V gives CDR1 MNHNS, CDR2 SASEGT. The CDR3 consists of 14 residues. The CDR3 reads CASSGGDPTYEQYF. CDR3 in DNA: TGTGCCAGCAGTGGGGGGGACCCTACCTACGAGCAGTACTTC.

For the CDR3, the DNA is TGTGCCAGTAGTCCACAGGGGAGGGACGTTGCTGGGGCCAACGTCCTGACTTTC. As protein: CASSPQGRDVAGANVLTF. V and J are TRBV19 and TRBJ2-6; D assignment may be TRBD1 or TRBD2 (7 bases each). CDR3 size: 18 residues. In germline, CDR1 is LNHDA, CDR2 SQIVND (reference sequence). Trimming pared 5 bases from V and 2 bases from J, leaving 19 bases between.

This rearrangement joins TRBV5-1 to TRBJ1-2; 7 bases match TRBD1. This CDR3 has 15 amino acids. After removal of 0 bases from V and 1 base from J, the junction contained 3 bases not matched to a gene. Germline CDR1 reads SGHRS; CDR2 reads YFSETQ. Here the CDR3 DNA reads TGCGCCAGCAGCTTGGGGGACAGCTTTAACTATGGCTACACCTTC. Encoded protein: CASSLGDSFNYGYTF.

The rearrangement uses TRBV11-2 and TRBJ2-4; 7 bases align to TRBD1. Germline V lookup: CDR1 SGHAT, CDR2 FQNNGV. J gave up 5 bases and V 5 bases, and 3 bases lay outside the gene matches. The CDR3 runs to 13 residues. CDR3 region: CASSPGQENIQYF. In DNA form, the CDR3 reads TGTGCCAGCAGCCCAGGACAGGAAAACATTCAGTACTTC.

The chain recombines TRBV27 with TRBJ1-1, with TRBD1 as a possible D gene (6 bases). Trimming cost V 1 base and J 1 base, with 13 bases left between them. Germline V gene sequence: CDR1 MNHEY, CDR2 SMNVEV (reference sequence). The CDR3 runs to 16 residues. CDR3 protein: CASSLYRGFGNTEAFF. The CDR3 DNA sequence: TGTGCCAGCAGTTTATATAGGGGGTTTGGGAACACTGAAGCTTTCTTT.

This chain's CDR3 is CASSSGTSYEQYF. The CDR3 nucleotides read TGTGCCAGCAGTTCCGGGACATCCTACGAGCAGTACTTC. This chain connects TRBV7-8 to TRBJ2-7; a weak D match, TRBD1 (6 bases). Germline V CDR1 and CDR2: SGHVS, FQNEAQ. V lost 6 bases and J lost 1, with 10 bases in between. The CDR3 is 13 amino acids.

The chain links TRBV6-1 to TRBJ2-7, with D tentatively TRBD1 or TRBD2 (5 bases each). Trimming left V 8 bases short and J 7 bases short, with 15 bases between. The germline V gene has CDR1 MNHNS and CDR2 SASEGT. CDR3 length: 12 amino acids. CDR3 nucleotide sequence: TGTGCCAGCGCGCGTGCGTGGGGGGAGCAGTACTTC. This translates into CASARAWGEQYF.

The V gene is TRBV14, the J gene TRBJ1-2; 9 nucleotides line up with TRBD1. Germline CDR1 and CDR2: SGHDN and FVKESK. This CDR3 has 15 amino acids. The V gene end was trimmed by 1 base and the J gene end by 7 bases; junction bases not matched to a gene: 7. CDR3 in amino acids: CASSQVPGQGSGYTF. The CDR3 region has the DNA TGTGCCAGCAGCCAAGTACCGGGACAGGGCTCTGGCTACACCTTC.

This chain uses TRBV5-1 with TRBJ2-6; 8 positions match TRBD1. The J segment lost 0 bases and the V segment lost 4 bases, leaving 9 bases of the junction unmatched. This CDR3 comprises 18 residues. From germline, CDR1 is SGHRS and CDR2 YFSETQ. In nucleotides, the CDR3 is TGCGCCAGCAGCGCCCGCCTCAGGGGGCTCTCTGGGGCCAACGTCCTGACTTTC. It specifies CASSARLRGLSGANVLTF.

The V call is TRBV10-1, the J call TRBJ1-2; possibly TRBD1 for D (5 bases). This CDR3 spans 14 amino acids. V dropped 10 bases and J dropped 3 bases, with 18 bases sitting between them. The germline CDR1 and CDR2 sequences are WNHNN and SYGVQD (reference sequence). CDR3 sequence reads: CATGGRDRYYGYTF. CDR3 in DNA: TGCGCCACTGGGGGGAGAGACCGTTACTATGGCTACACCTTC.

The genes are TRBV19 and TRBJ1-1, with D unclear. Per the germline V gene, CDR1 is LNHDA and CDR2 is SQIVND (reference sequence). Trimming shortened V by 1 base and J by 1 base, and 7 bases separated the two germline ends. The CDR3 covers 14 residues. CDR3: CASSIGNKNTEAFF. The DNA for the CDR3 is TGTGCCAGTAGTATAGGGAACAAGAACACTGAAGCTTTCTTT.

DNA for the CDR3: TGTGCCAGCTCACCAGGGCTAGCGGGAGGTGGAGAGACCCAGTACTTC. Translating it yields CASSPGLAGGGETQYF. The chain links TRBV18 to TRBJ2-5, with TRBD2 identical over 11 bases. Germline V gives CDR1 KGHSH, CDR2 LQKENI. J was trimmed by 4 bases and V by 2 bases; bases with no gene match: 6. CDR3 length equals 16 residues.

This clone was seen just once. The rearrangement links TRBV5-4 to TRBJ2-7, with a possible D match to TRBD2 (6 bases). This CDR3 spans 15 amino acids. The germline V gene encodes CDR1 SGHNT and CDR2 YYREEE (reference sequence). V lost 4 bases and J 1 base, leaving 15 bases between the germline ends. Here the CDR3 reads CASSLGGSISYEQYF. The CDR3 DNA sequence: TGTGCCAGCAGCCTTGGAGGGTCGATTTCCTACGAGCAGTACTTC.

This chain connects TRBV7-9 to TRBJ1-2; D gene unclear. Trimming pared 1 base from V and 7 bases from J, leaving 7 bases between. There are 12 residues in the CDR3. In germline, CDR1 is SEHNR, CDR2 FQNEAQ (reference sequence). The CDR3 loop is CASSLGELGYTF. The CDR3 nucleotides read TGTGCCAGCAGCTTAGGGGAACTTGGCTACACCTTC.

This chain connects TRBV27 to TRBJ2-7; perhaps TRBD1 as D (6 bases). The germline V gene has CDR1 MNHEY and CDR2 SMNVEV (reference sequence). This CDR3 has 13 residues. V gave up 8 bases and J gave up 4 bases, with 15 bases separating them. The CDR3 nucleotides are TGTGCCAGCCACAGGGCAGGGCGGTACGAGCAGTACTTC. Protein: CASHRAGRYEQYF.

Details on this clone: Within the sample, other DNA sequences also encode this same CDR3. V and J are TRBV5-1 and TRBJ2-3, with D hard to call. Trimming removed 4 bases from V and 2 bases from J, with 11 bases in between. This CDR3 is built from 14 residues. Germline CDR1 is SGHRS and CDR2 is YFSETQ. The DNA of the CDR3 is TGCGCCAGCAGCCCTGGACGGAACACAGATACGCAGTATTTT. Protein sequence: CASSPGRNTDTQYF.

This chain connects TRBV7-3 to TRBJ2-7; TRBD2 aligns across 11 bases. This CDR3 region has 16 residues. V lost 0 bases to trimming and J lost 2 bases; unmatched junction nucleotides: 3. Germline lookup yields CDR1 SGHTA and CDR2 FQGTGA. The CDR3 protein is CASSLTLAGGPYEQYF. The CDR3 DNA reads TGTGCCAGCAGCTTAACGTTAGCGGGAGGGCCCTACGAGCAGTACTTC.